A single sample gave rise to the 6 T cell receptor beta chains below, sequenced in a study of blood T cell repertoires in COVID-19. Sequencing used immunoSEQ multiplex PCR; TCRdb keeps in-frame clones, though not all of them. This repertoire shows 150,000 to 200,000 clones, roughly 88% found once; its top ten account for 10% to 15%. Sequenced sample: PBMCs or T cells enriched from blood (not recorded which). Every receptor here comes from a woman aged 60-75 years who had recovered from COVID-19.

The rearrangement uses TRBV5-1 and TRBJ2-1, with a tentative D call TRBD2 (6 bases). The V and J ends lost 0 bases and 0 bases respectively, with 10 bases between them. This CDR3 comprises 16 residues. Germline CDR1 SGHRS, CDR2 YFSETQ. CDR3 DNA sequence: TGCGCCAGCAGCTTGGCGGCGGGAAGCTCCTACAATGAGCAGTTCTTC. Protein sequence: CASSLAAGSSYNEQFF.

This chain joins TRBV11-3 and TRBJ2-1; a weak D match, TRBD2 (5 bases). V lost 5 bases to trimming and J lost 5 bases, with 10 bases between them. This CDR3 is 13 amino acids long. The germline CDR1 and CDR2 sequences are SGHNT and YENEEA. The CDR3 loop reads CASSPGFHNEQFF. The CDR3 DNA sequence: TGTGCCAGCAGCCCGGGGTTCCACAATGAGCAGTTCTTC. The full variable domain, with the rest looked up from reference TRBV11-3 and TRBJ2-1, is EAGVVQSPRYKIIEKKQPVAFWCNPISGHNTLYWYLQNLGQGPELLIRYENEEAVDDSQLPKDRFSAERLKGVDSTLKIQPAELGDSAVYLCASSPGFHNEQFFGPGTRLTVL.

V is TRBV14 and J is TRBJ2-1, with D possibly TRBD2 on 6 matching bases. V was pared by 1 base and J by 3 bases, with 10 bases between. This CDR3 has 15 residues. Per the germline V gene, CDR1 is SGHDN and CDR2 is FVKESK. CDR3 nucleotides: TGTGCCAGCAGCCAAGCGGGACTCATCTACAATGAGCAGTTCTTC. Amino acids: CASSQAGLIYNEQFF.

The chain is built from TRBV18 and TRBJ1-2; 7 bases line up with TRBD1. Unmatched junction bases numbered 23, after V lost 3 bases and J lost 4 bases. This CDR3 spans 20 amino acids. The germline CDR1 and CDR2 sequences are KGHSH and LQKENI. This CDR3 is CASSPQGGGTAHRGSYGYTF. The DNA for the CDR3 is TGTGCCAGCTCACCTCAAGGTGGGGGGACAGCACATCGAGGGAGCTATGGCTACACCTTC.

CDR3 region: CASSLIGSTGELFF. CDR3 nucleotides: TGTGCCAGCAGCTTGATCGGGTCCACCGGGGAGCTGTTTTTT. The rearrangement joins TRBV5-5 to TRBJ2-2; D gene uncertain. V lost 1 base and J lost 4, with 8 bases in between. CDR3 length: 14 amino acids. Germline CDR1 SGHKS, CDR2 YYEKEE (reference sequence). Full variable domain (missing parts from reference TRBV5-5 and TRBJ2-2): DAGVTQSPTHLIKTRGQQVTLRCSPISGHKSVSWYQQVLGQGPQFIFQYYEKEERGRGNFPDRFSARQFPNYSSELNVNALLLGDSALYLCASSLIGSTGELFFGEGSRLTVL.

The chain has TRBV5-1 and TRBJ1-6; D is ambiguous. V was trimmed by 0 bases and J by 9 bases, leaving 10 bases between them. The germline V gene encodes CDR1 SGHRS and CDR2 YFSETQ. The CDR3 sequence is 14 residues long. CDR3 in amino acids: CASSLDMEGSPLHF. CDR3 sequence (DNA): TGCGCCAGCAGCTTGGATATGGAGGGTTCACCCCTCCACTTT.